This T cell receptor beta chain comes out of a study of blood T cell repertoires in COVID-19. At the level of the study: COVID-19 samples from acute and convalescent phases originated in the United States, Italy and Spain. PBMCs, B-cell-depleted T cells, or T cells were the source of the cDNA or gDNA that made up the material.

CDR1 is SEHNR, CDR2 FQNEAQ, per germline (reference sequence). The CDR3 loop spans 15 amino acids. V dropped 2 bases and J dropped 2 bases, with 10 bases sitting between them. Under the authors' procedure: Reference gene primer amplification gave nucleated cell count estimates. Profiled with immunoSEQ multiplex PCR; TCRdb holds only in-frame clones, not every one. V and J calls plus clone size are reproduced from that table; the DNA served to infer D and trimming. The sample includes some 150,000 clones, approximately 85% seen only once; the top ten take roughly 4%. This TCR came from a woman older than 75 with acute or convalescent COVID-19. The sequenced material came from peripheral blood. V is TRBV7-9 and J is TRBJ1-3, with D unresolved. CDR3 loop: CASSLYQEAGNTIYF. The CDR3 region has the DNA TGTGCCAGCAGCTTATACCAGGAGGCTGGAAACACCATATATTTT.